Listed here are 20 T cell receptor beta chains from one sample, sequenced in a study of radiotherapy plus CTLA-4 blockade in lung cancer. TCRdb's copy holds only in-frame clones and misses some; the assay was immunoSEQ multiplex PCR. The table has 65,000 to 70,000 clones, roughly 85% seen once. The specimen was peripheral blood, collected from a patient treated with radiotherapy plus ipilimumab. Receptors originate from a human donor with non-small cell lung cancer who had a complete response to radiotherapy plus ipilimumab.

The rearrangement uses TRBV6-6 and TRBJ2-1, with D maybe TRBD1 (6 bases). V was trimmed by 6 bases and J by 11 bases, leaving 17 bases between them. The V gene's germline CDR1 is MNHNY and CDR2 SVGAGI (reference sequence). The CDR3 covers 13 residues. The CDR3 here is CASSLRTDRKQFF. Here the CDR3 DNA reads TGTGCCAGCAGCCTTCGGACAGATCGCAAGCAGTTCTTC.

The genes are TRBV7-2 and TRBJ1-5; tentatively, D is TRBD1 (5 bases). V was cut by 4 bases and J by 7 bases, with 11 bases left in between. This CDR3 spans 13 amino acids. The germline gives CDR1 SGHTA, CDR2 FQGNSA. The DNA for the CDR3 is TGTGCCAGCAGCTCCAGGGTGGCGCAGCCCCAGCATTTT. Translation: CASSSRVAQPQHF.

CDR3 in DNA: TGTGCCAGCAGCGAGGACAGGGCGAACACTGAAGCTTTCTTT. It yields the protein CASSEDRANTEAFF. J is TRBJ1-1 and V is TRBV9; 8 bases map to TRBD1. Losses at the gene ends were 3 bases for V and 1 base for J; bases not matched to a gene: 2. Germline V gene lookup returns CDR1 SGDLS and CDR2 YYNGEE. The CDR3 runs to 14 residues.

The genes are TRBV4-3 and TRBJ2-7, with 8 bases identical to TRBD1. CDR1 and CDR2 from the germline V gene are LGHNA and YSLEER. CDR3 length: 15 amino acids. The trim removed 4 bases at V and 2 bases at J, leaving 7 bases unmatched. This CDR3 reads CASSRGTGAAYEQYF. Written as DNA, the CDR3 is TGCGCCAGCAGCCGGGGGACAGGCGCCGCCTACGAGCAGTACTTC.

The chain recombines TRBV27 with TRBJ2-2, with D possibly TRBD2 on 5 matching bases. CDR3 length: 16 amino acids. V lost 5 bases and J 1 base, leaving 14 bases between the germline ends. The germline V gene has CDR1 MNHEY and CDR2 SMNVEV (reference sequence). The CDR3 DNA reads as TGTGCCAGCAGTCGATTGGGAGTCCAGAACACCGGGGAGCTGTTTTTT. Its translation is CASSRLGVQNTGELFF.

The rearrangement uses TRBV6-5 and TRBJ2-2; D is undetermined. The germline CDR1 and CDR2 sequences are MNHEY and SVGAGI. The CDR3 is made up of 15 amino acids. V lost 0 bases to trimming and J lost 7 bases, with 12 bases between them. Here the CDR3 reads CASSYSKSNYGELFF. In DNA form, the CDR3 reads TGTGCCAGCAGTTACTCGAAGTCGAACTACGGGGAGCTGTTTTTT.

The table lists this clone with a count of one. V usage is TRBV19 and J usage is TRBJ2-1, with 8 bases that match TRBD1. The J segment lost 5 bases and the V segment lost 3 bases, leaving 9 bases of the junction unmatched. Germline-derived CDR1 and CDR2 are LNHDA and SQIVND (reference sequence). The CDR3 runs to 16 residues. CDR3 nucleotides: TGTGCCAGTAGTATGTTTATGGGACAGGAGAACAATGAGCAGTTCTTC. Encoded protein: CASSMFMGQENNEQFF.

This clone was seen only a few times. The rearrangement uses TRBV11-2 and TRBJ1-3; 7 positions match TRBD1. This CDR3 spans 16 amino acids. Germline CDR1 and CDR2: SGHAT and FQNNGV. The ends lost 5 bases at V and 4 bases at J; junction bases unmatched: 11. CDR3 sequence (DNA): TGTGCCAGCAGCCGGGGGGTACAGGGGACCGGAAACACCATATATTTT. Amino acid sequence: CASSRGVQGTGNTIYF.

The CDR3 DNA follows: TGTGCCAGCAGTCGCGGGACAGCTTATGACTACGAGCAGTACGTC. It encodes CASSRGTAYDYEQYV. V and J are TRBV28 and TRBJ2-7, with a possible D match to TRBD1 (7 bases). The germline V gene has CDR1 MDHEN and CDR2 SYDVKM. The CDR3 has 15 residues. V gave up 5 bases and J gave up 3 bases, with 17 bases separating them.

The chain carries TRBV30 and TRBJ1-2; D might be TRBD1 (5 bases). This CDR3 has 13 amino acids. Between the trimmed V and J ends, which lost 4 bases and 6 bases, there was a span of 15 bases. CDR1 and CDR2 from the germline V gene are GTSNPN and SVGIG (reference sequence). CDR3 sequence: CAWTRGWGDGYTF. DNA for the CDR3: TGTGCCTGGACCCGAGGGTGGGGGGATGGCTACACCTTC.

As regards this clone: An end of the junction does not agree with germline; a read error may underlie this. The rearrangement uses TRBV7-7 and TRBJ2-1; D ambiguous. This CDR3 is built from 15 residues. Germline values: CDR1 SSHAT, CDR2 FNYEAQ (reference sequence). The CDR3 reads CASSLSFDGYNEQFF. DNA of the CDR3: TGTGCTAGCAGCTTAAGTTTCGACGGGTACAATGAGCAGTTCTTC.

V and J are TRBV27 and TRBJ1-2, with D possibly matching TRBD1 (5 bases). V lost 6 bases and J 1 base, leaving 18 bases between the germline ends. The CDR3 is 16 residues long. Germline loops: CDR1 MNHEY, CDR2 SMNVEV (reference sequence). This CDR3 is CASRDPPGDGNYGYTF. The CDR3 DNA reads as TGTGCCAGCAGAGACCCCCCCGGGGACGGTAACTATGGCTACACCTTC.

V gene TRBV10-2 combines with J gene TRBJ2-5; TRBD2 aligns across 8 bases. Losses at the gene ends were 10 bases for V and 5 bases for J; bases not matched to a gene: 12. The germline gives CDR1 WSHSY, CDR2 SAAADI. The CDR3 has 14 amino acids. DNA of the CDR3: TGCGCCACCTCCTCGGGGACTAGGGGGGAGACCCAGTACTTC. Translated, it gives CATSSGTRGETQYF.

V usage is TRBV6-5 and J usage is TRBJ1-1; no clear D gene. V was trimmed by 7 bases and J by 2 bases, leaving 14 bases between them. Germline CDR1 MNHEY, CDR2 SVGAGI. The CDR3 covers 14 residues. CDR3 region: CASTRGGPNTEAFF. The CDR3 bases are TGTGCCAGCACTCGTGGAGGGCCAAACACTGAAGCTTTCTTT.

In its sample, this clone was seen a few times. This rearrangement joins TRBV27 to TRBJ1-5; D is uncertain. Germline V gene lookup returns CDR1 MNHEY and CDR2 SMNVEV (reference sequence). There are 15 residues in the CDR3. Between the trimmed V and J ends, which lost 4 bases and 2 bases, there was a span of 12 bases. CDR3 nucleotide sequence: TGTGCCAGCAGTTCAGCCTCGGTTGGCAATCAGCCCCAGCATTTT. This translates into CASSSASVGNQPQHF.

This chain links TRBV6-5 with TRBJ2-7, with D possibly TRBD1 on 5 matching bases. CDR3 length: 15 amino acids. V was pared by 2 bases and J by 2 bases, with 13 bases between. From germline, CDR1 is MNHEY and CDR2 SVGAGI. CDR3 coding DNA: TGTGCCAGCAGTTACCAGGACATGTCCACCTACGAGCAGTACGTC. Protein product: CASSYQDMSTYEQYV.

The V and J genes are TRBV9 and TRBJ1-4; D perhaps matches TRBD1 (5 bases). CDR1 and CDR2 from the germline V gene are SGDLS and YYNGEE. The CDR3 contains 13 residues. V dropped 3 bases and J dropped 6 bases, with 9 bases sitting between them. The CDR3 DNA reads as TGTGCCAGCAGCGCCTGGGGGGATGAAAAACTGTTTTTT. Translating it yields CASSAWGDEKLFF. The full variable domain, in which reference TRBV9 and TRBJ1-4 provide the parts outside the CDR3, is DSGVTQTPKHLITATGQRVTLRCSPRSGDLSVYWYQQSLDQGLQFLIQYYNGEERAKGNILERFSAQQFPDLHSELNLSSLELGDSALYFCASSAWGDEKLFFGSGTQLSVL.

The chain has TRBV10-3 and TRBJ1-1, with a tentative D call TRBD1 (6 bases). V was pared by 10 bases and J by 0 bases, with 18 bases between. Germline V gene lookup returns CDR1 ENHRY and CDR2 SYGVKD. The CDR3 has 15 amino acids. CDR3 nucleotides: TGTGCCACCGTGGGGGGGGCCCTTCTGAACACTGAAGCTTTCTTT. This encodes CATVGGALLNTEAFF.

The chain employs TRBV7-2 and TRBJ1-1; D is perhaps TRBD1 (6 bases). Germline-derived CDR1 and CDR2 are SGHTA and FQGNSA. Trimming shortened V by 3 bases and J by 3 bases, and 11 bases separated the two germline ends. The CDR3 runs 14 residues. In DNA, the CDR3 is TGTGCCAGCAGCTTGAACAGGGCCTACACTGAAGCTTTCTTT. As protein: CASSLNRAYTEAFF.

This sequence joins TRBV6-1 and TRBJ1-4; D is unclear. The CDR3 totals 14 residues. The V gene lost 7 bases and the J gene lost 8 bases, with 17 bases spanning the gap. Germline CDR1 is MNHNS and CDR2 is SASEGT. This chain's CDR3 is CASTKRAGEEKLFF. The CDR3 coding sequence is TGTGCCAGCACCAAGCGGGCAGGTGAAGAAAAACTGTTTTTT.